At least ten counts were recorded for the clone carrying this T cell receptor (beta chain). The data stem from a study of regulatory T cells in long-lasting Graves disease. In building TCR beta libraries, iRepertoire HTBI primers were used together with Arm-PCR of CDR3 regions. MiXCR, run by TCRdb on the multiplex PCR reads, gives a single entry per CDR3 protein. The sample shows 450,000 to 700,000 distinct CDR3 sequences, approximately 13% of them seen only once. The sample's time point: newly diagnosed GD, antithyroid drugs for less than 3 months. The TCR library was prepared using RNA isolated from PBMCs. This sample was also put to use in a study of T cells in Graves' hyperthyroidism and ophthalmopathy. That publication notes: Most thyroid clonotypes with frequency above 0.001 were detected in blood.

The source is a man younger than 45 with Graves disease. The sample consisted of peripheral blood mononuclear cells (PBMCs), taken at new diagnosis, from a patient treated with antithyroid drugs.

CDR3 amino acids: CASSGDRVDQPQHF. The DNA for the CDR3 is TGTGCCAGCAGCGGGGACAGGGTGGACCAGCCCCAGCATTTT. The genes are TRBV7-2 and TRBJ1-5; 9 positions match TRBD1. The germline V gene encodes CDR1 SGHTA and CDR2 FQGNSA. Germline trimming cut 5 bases from V and 7 bases from J; bases unmatched to any gene: 6. This CDR3 comprises 14 residues.